The sequence of this TCR beta chain was determined in a study of T cells in Graves' hyperthyroidism and ophthalmopathy. Study-wide context: Prior to any treatment, at the point of initial diagnosis, peripheral blood was collected.

Regarding the study as a whole: Onset of ophthalmopathy came a median roughly 6.4 months after the model predicted it. Most thyroid clonotypes expanded above 0.001 were also detected in blood.

This CDR3 has 11 residues. Trimming at V came to 7 bases and at J to 5 bases, leaving 5 bases not matched to a gene. Germline CDR1 reads DFQATT; CDR2 reads SNEGSKA (reference sequence). What was amplified from RNA transcripts were TCR beta CDR3 regions. TCR CDR3 regions were first amplified by RT-PCR with HTBI primers. TCRdb reanalysed the multiplex PCR reads using MiXCR and keeps one entry per CDR3 protein. In the table there are hundreds of thousands of distinct CDR3 sequences, 38% of which are singletons. It was considered stable Graves' hyperthyroidism when ophthalmopathy did not progress within 18 months. This clonotype has only a few counts. The antigen is unknown.

The sequence was collected from a man aged 18 to 35 with Graves' hyperthyroidism. This rearrangement joins TRBV20-1 to TRBJ2-7; TRBD2 matches 7 bases. Sequenced sample: blood. DNA of the CDR3: TGCAGTGTTTGGACTAGTAACGAGCAGTACTTC. Translated: CSVWTSNEQYF.